This TCR beta chain was recorded in a study of blood T cell repertoires in COVID-19 (dated by TCRdb to the early 2020s). Study-level background: The collaborator samples originated in the United States, Italy and Spain and spanned the acute and convalescent phases of COVID-19. The prospective study material was composed of cDNA or gDNA derived from T cells, B-cell-depleted T cells, or PBMCs. The dataset comprised deeply sampled blood TCRbeta repertoires from subjects exposed to, actively infected with, or recovered from COVID-19. The repertoires were made available in a free public database intended to serve as a resource for research on the immune response to SARS-CoV-2. The samples were drawn from two sources: the first 160 participants of the ongoing ImmuneRACE study, and over 950 subjects contributed by 6 global collaborators. The sample metadata nearly always contained a de-identified subject ID, COVID-19 status, age in years and sex. Where HLA class I and class II types were available, the types were taken from metadata supplied by the sample provider, not from assay-based typing.

Whole blood was collected in K2EDTA tubes by collaborating institutions according to the institutions' own protocols. For TCRbeta analysis, collaborator samples were shipped as frozen whole blood, as isolated PBMCs, or as DNA extracted from either sample type. Broader findings and caveats from the paper: Clinical and demographic metadata were provided uncurated, with the amount varying by source and participant.

For this clone: Its antigen remains undetermined. Nothing much larger sits one base from this clone, and base qualities are not available.

TCRbeta CDR3 regions were amplified from genomic DNA by means of the immunoSEQ Assay, a bias-controlled multiplex PCR. Under the source paper's analysis protocol: The number of nucleated cells in each sample was estimated by amplification of reference gene primers within the assay. To quantify the absolute abundance of each unique TCRbeta CDR3 rearrangement, sequence reads were collapsed and filtered. For each sample, productive Simpson clonality was calculated as the square root of Simpson's diversity index over productive rearrangements. Imported from immuneACCESS, the table was reduced by TCRdb to in-frame sequences with V and J called. These copies leave out some clones; in studies compared against another copy, an unresolved V gene accounts for under half, and the cause of the remainder is not known. D and trimming were read from the DNA, whereas the V and J calls and clone size are those reported in that table. The sample table records roughly 250,000 clones; 81% of these occur just once. Together, the top ten hold around 2.9% of the sample.

CDR1 and CDR2 are drawn from the germline V gene: WSHSY, SAAADI. Clipping removes 9 bases from V and 2 bases from J, with 9 as the unmatched junction base count. Taken from cysteine to phenylalanine, the CDR3 has 15 residues. Only the CDR3 portion is preserved as DNA: 45 bases, with reading frame beginning at the first base. The origin of this receptor is a woman aged 60-70 years with active or convalescent COVID-19. The sample taken for sequencing was peripheral blood. This chain is built from TRBV10-2 and TRBJ2-2; the junction holds 7 bases that match TRBD2. At the DNA level, the sequence is TGCGCCAGTAGACAACCGGGGGGAAACACCGGGGAGCTGTTTTTT. This codes for CASRQPGGNTGELFF.